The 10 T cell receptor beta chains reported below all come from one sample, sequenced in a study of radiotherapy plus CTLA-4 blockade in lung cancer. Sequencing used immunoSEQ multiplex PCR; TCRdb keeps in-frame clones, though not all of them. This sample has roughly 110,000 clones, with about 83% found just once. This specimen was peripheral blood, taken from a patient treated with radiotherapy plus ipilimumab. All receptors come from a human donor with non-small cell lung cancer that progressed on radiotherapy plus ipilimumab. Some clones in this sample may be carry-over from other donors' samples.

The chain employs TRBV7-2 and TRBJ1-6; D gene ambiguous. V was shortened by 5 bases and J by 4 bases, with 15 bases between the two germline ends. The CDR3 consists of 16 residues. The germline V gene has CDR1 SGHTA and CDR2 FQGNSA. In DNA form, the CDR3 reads TGTGCCAGCAGCCCCCGCCGCGGGCAGTATAATTCACCCCTCCACTTT. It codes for CASSPRRGQYNSPLHF.

CDR3 in DNA: TGTGCCAGCAGCCCGGTCGGACAGGGGAGTAGGGATGAGCAGTTCTTC. Its translation: CASSPVGQGSRDEQFF. The gene calls are TRBV7-3 and TRBJ2-1, with 9 bases identical to TRBD1. The CDR3 is 16 residues long. Germline V CDR1 and CDR2: SGHTA, FQGTGA. After removal of 5 bases from V and 8 bases from J, the junction contained 13 bases not matched to a gene.

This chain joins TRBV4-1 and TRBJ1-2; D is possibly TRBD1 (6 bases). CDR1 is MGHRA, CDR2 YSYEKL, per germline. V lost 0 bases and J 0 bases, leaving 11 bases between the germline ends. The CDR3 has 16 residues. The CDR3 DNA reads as TGCGCCAGCAGCCAAGATTCCGGACAGACTAACTATGGCTACACCTTC. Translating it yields CASSQDSGQTNYGYTF.

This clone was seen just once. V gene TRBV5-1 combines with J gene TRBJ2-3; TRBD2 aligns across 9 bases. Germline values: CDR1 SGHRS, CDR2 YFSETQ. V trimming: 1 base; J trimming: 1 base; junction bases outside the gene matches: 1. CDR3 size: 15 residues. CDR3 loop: CASSLQRGGTDTQYF. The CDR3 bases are TGCGCCAGCAGCTTGCAGCGGGGGGGCACAGATACGCAGTATTTT.

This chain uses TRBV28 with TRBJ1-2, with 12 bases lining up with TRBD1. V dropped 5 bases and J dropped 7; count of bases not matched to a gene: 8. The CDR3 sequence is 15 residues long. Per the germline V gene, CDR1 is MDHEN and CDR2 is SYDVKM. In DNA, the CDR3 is TGTGCCAGCAGTCTCACTGGGACAGGGGGCTCTGGCTACACCTTC. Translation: CASSLTGTGGSGYTF.

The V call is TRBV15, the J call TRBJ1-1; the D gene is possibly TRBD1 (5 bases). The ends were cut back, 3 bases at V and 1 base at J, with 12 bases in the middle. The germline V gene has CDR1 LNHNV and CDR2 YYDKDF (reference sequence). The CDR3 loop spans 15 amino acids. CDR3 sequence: CATSSAGEGNTEAFF. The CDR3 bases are TGTGCCACCAGCAGTGCGGGGGAGGGGAACACTGAAGCTTTCTTT.

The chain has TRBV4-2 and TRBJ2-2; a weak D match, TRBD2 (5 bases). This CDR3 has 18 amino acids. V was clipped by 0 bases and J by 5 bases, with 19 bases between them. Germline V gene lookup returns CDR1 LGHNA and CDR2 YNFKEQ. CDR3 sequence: CASSQDLFTPSRTGELFF. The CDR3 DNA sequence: TGTGCCAGCAGCCAAGACCTCTTTACACCTAGCCGAACCGGGGAGCTGTTTTTT.

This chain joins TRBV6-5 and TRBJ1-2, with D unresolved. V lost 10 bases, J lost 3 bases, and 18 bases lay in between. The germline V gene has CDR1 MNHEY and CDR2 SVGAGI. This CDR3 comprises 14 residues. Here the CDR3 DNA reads TGTGCCACTAAGCGAGTTTCGTGGGACTATGGCTACACCTTC. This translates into CATKRVSWDYGYTF.

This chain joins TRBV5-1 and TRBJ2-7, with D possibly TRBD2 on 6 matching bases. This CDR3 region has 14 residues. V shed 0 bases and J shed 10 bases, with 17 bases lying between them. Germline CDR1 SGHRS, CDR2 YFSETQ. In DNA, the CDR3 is TGCGCCAGCAGCTTGGCCGGAGGGCAGCGTGGCCAGTACTTC. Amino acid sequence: CASSLAGGQRGQYF.

For the CDR3, the DNA is TGTGCCAGCAGCTTGATGGGCAGCTCCTACAATGAGCAGTTCTTC. Translation: CASSLMGSSYNEQFF. J is TRBJ2-1 and V is TRBV11-2; D uncertain. The CDR3 sequence is 15 residues long. Trimming removed 3 bases from V and 0 bases from J, with 9 bases in between. Germline V gives CDR1 SGHAT, CDR2 FQNNGV.